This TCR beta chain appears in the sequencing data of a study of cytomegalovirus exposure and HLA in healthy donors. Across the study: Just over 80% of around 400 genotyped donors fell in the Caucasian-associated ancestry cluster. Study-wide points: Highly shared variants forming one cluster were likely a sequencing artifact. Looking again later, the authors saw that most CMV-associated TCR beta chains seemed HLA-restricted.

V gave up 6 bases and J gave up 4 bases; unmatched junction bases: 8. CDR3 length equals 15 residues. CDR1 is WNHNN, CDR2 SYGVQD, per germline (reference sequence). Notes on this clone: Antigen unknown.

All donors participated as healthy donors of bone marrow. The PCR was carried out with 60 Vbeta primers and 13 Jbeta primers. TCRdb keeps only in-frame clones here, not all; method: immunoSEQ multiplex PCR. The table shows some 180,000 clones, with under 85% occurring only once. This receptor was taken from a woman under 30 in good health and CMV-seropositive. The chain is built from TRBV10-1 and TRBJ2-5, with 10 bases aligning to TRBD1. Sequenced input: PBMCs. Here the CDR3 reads CASRGTGEVGETQYF. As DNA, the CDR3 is TGCGCCAGCAGGGGGACAGGGGAGGTGGGAGAGACCCAGTACTTC.